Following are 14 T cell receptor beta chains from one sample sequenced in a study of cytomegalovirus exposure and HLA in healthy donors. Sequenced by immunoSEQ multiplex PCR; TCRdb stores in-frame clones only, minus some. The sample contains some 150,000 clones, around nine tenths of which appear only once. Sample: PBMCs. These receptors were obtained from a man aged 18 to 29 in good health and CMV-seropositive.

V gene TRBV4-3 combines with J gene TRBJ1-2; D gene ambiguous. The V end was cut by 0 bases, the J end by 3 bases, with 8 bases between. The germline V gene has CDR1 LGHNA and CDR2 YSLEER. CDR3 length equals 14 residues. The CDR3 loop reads CASSQDQADYGYTF. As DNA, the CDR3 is TGCGCCAGCAGCCAAGACCAGGCCGACTATGGCTACACCTTC.

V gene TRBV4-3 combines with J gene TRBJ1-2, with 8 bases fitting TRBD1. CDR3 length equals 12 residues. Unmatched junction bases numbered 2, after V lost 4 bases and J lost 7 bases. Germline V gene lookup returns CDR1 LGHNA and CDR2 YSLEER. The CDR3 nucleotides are TGCGCCAGCAGCCGCCAGGGGGCTGGCTACACCTTC. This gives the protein CASSRQGAGYTF.

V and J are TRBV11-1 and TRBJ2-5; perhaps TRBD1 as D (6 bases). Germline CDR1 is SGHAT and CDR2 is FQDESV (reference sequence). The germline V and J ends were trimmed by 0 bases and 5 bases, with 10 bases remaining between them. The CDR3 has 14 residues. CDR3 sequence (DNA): TGTGCCAGCAGCTTAGCGCAGGGGTGGGAGACCCAGTACTTC. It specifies CASSLAQGWETQYF.

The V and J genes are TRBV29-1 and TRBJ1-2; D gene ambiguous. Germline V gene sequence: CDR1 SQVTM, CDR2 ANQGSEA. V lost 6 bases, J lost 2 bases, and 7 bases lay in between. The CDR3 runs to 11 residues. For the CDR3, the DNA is TGCAGCGTAGGAGACAACTATGGCTACACCTTC. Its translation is CSVGDNYGYTF.

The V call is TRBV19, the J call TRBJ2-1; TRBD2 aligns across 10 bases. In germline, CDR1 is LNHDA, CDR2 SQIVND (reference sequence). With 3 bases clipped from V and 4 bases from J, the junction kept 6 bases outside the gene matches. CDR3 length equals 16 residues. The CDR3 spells CASSMASGGLYNEQFF. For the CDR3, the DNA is TGTGCCAGTAGTATGGCTAGCGGGGGATTGTACAATGAGCAGTTCTTC.

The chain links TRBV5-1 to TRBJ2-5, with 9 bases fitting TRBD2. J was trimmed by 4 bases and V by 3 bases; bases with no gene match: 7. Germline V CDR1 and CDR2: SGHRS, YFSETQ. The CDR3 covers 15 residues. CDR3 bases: TGCGCCAGCAGCTCTTCAGGACTAGCGAGAGAGACCCAGTACTTC. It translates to CASSSSGLARETQYF.

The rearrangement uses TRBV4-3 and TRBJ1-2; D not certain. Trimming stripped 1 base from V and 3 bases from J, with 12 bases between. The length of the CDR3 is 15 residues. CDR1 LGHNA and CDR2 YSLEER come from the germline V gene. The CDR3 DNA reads TGCGCCAGCAGCCAAGTCCTGCAGGTCGACTATGGCTACACCTTC. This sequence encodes CASSQVLQVDYGYTF.

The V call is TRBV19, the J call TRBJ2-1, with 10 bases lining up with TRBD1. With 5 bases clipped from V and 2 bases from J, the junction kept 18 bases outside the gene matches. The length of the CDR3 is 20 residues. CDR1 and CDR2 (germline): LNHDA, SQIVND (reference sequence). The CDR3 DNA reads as TGTGCCAGTAGTCTCCGTCCCCGGGACAGGGGCCTCCCCCCCTACAATGAGCAGTTCTTC. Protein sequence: CASSLRPRDRGLPPYNEQFF. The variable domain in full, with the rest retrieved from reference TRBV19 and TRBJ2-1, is DGGITQSPKYLFRKEGQNVTLSCEQNLNHDAMYWYRQDPGQGLRLIYYSQIVNDFQKGDIAEGYSVSREKKESFPLTVTSAQKNPTAFYLCASSLRPRDRGLPPYNEQFFGPGTRLTVL.

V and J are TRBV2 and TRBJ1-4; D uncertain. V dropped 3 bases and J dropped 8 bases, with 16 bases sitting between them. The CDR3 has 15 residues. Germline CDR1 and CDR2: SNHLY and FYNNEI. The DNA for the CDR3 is TGTGCCAGCAGTGAGCCCTCCACCTTCCGGGAAAAACTGTTTTTT. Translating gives CASSEPSTFREKLFF.

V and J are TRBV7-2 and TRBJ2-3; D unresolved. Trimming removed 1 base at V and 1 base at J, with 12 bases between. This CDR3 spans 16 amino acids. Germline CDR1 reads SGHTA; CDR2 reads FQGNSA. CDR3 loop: CASSLDPPPGTDTQYF. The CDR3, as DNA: TGTGCCAGCAGCTTAGACCCTCCACCGGGCACAGATACGCAGTATTTT.

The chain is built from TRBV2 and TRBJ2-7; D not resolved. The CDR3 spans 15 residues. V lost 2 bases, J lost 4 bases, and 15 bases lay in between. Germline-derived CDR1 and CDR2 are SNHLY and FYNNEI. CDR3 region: CASSERRSPQYEQYF. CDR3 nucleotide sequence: TGTGCCAGCAGTGAACGGCGGAGTCCCCAGTACGAGCAGTACTTC.

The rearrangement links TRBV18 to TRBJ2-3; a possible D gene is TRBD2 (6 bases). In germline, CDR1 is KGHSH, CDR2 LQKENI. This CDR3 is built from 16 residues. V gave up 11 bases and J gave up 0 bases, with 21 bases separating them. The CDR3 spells CASVARRASSTDTQYF. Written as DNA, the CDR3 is TGTGCCTCCGTGGCGAGGAGGGCTTCAAGCACAGATACGCAGTATTTT.

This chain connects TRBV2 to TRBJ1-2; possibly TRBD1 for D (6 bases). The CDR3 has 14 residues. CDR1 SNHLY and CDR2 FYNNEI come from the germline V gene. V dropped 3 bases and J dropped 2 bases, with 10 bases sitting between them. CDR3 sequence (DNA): TGTGCCAGCAGTGAGGACAGTGTGAACTATGGCTACACCTTC. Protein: CASSEDSVNYGYTF.

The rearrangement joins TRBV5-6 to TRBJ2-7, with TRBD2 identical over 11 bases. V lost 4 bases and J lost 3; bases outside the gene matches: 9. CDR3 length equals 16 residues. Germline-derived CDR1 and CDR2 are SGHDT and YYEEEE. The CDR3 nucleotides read TGTGCCAGCAGCCCAACCCTAGCGGGGGGTCTCTACGAGCAGTACTTC. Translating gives CASSPTLAGGLYEQYF.